These 13 T cell receptor beta chains share one sample of origin, sequenced in a study of T-cell reconstitution after alpha-beta-depleted transplantation in children (TCRdb year 2016). Library preparation employed PCR. The data were produced on an Illumina HiSeq 2500. To normalize quantification of the TCRbeta repertoire, the TCR libraries were built with molecular barcoding that relied on unique molecular identifiers. Starting from the raw public reads, TCRdb applied fastp trimming at Q25, assembled clones with MiXCR and retained in-frame beta chains. Each entry merges the rows of one CDR3 protein and shows their most common DNA and genes. The sample table records 610,000 or so distinct CDR3 sequences; 25% to 30% of these occur just once. 30% to 45% of the sample is taken by the ten largest. Read against the paper, the sample's treatment or condition label means: allogeneic hematopoietic cell transplantation with graft depleted of TCRalphabeta T cells and CD19 B cells.

The source material was PBMCs, sampled before TCRalphabeta/CD19-depleted stem cell transplant. Receptor source: a boy younger than two with Wiskott-Aldrich syndrome, due to receive a stem cell transplant.

This clonotype was detected a few times. This CDR3 reads CASSSRGAFRTDTQYF. The CDR3, as DNA: TGTGCCAGCAGCTCCCGGGGGGCGTTCCGCACAGATACGCAGTATTTT. The rearrangement uses TRBV11-2 and TRBJ2-3; D might be TRBD2 (7 bases). Germline V gene sequence: CDR1 SGHAT, CDR2 FQNNGV. CDR3 length: 16 residues. V lost 4 bases and J lost 1, with 15 bases in between.

V usage is TRBV5-1 and J usage is TRBJ2-1, with TRBD2 identical over 13 bases. The germline CDR1 and CDR2 sequences are SGHRS and YFSETQ. The ends lost 7 bases at V and 6 bases at J; junction bases unmatched: 7. CDR3 length: 15 residues. CDR3 region: CASAGLAGVGNEQFF. CDR3 bases: TGCGCCAGCGCCGGACTAGCGGGAGTCGGCAATGAGCAGTTCTTC. The full variable domain, its missing parts supplied by reference TRBV5-1 and TRBJ2-1, is KAGVTQTPRYLIKTRGQQVTLSCSPISGHRSVSWYQQTPGQGLQFLFEYFSETQRNKGNFPGRFSGRQFSNSRSEMNVSTLELGDSALYLCASAGLAGVGNEQFFGPGTRLTVL.

This chain connects TRBV18 to TRBJ2-7; 8 nucleotides match TRBD1. Per the germline V gene, CDR1 is KGHSH and CDR2 is LQKENI. This CDR3 is 15 amino acids long. V shed 2 bases and J 5 bases; nucleotides not matched to a gene: 8. CDR3 sequence: CASSPKSQGANEQYF. The CDR3 DNA reads TGTGCCAGCTCACCAAAGTCGCAGGGGGCCAACGAGCAGTACTTC.

With regard to this clonotype: This could be a read error, since a much larger clone is one nucleotide away. In nucleotides, the CDR3 is TGTGCCAGCAGTTTCGTTTTCTTTGGTGGCGGGGCGTACAATCAGCAGTTCTTC. As protein: CASSFVFFGGGAYNQQFF. The chain combines TRBV27 with TRBJ2-1; TRBD2 is a possible D gene (6 bases). CDR1 and CDR2 (germline): MNHEY, SMNVEV (reference sequence). This CDR3 has 18 residues.

This clonotype occurred a few times. The chain employs TRBV20-1 and TRBJ2-5, with D maybe TRBD1 (7 bases). Trimming removed 3 bases at V and 5 bases at J, with 16 bases between. This CDR3 has 14 amino acids. Germline V gene lookup returns CDR1 DFQATT and CDR2 SNEGSKA (reference sequence). CDR3 sequence (DNA): TGCAGTGCTAGTAGCGGACAGGCTAGGGAGACCCAGTACTTC. This translates into CSASSGQARETQYF.

V usage is TRBV15 and J usage is TRBJ2-7, with TRBD1 matching over 10 bases. Germline assignment: CDR1 LNHNV and CDR2 YYDKDF (reference sequence). J was trimmed by 5 bases and V by 3 bases; bases with no gene match: 7. CDR3 length equals 15 residues. The CDR3 reads CATSSRDRGWNEQYF. CDR3 in DNA: TGTGCCACCAGCAGCCGGGACAGGGGTTGGAACGAGCAGTACTTC.

The CDR3 sequence: CASSLTGRANYGYTF. CDR3 in DNA: TGTGCCAGCAGTTTAACGGGAAGGGCTAACTATGGCTACACCTTC. The chain carries TRBV28 and TRBJ1-2; D not certain. The V end was cut by 2 bases, the J end by 0 bases, with 10 bases between. This CDR3 has 15 amino acids. In germline, CDR1 is MDHEN, CDR2 SYDVKM.

J is TRBJ2-3 and V is TRBV20-1; 7 nucleotides match TRBD2. Looked up from germline, CDR1 is DFQATT and CDR2 is SNEGSKA (reference sequence). CDR3 length: 15 amino acids. V was clipped by 6 bases and J by 3 bases; unmatched bases: 12. The CDR3 region is CSAYSSGAGTDTQYF. As DNA, the CDR3 is TGCAGTGCCTACTCTAGCGGAGCTGGGACAGATACGCAGTATTTT.

The chain joins TRBV29-1 to TRBJ2-5; unclear D gene. V was clipped by 0 bases and J by 2 bases, with 1 base between them. Germline V CDR1 and CDR2: SQVTM, ANQGSEA. This CDR3 is built from 11 residues. CDR3 in amino acids: CSVEEQETQYF. The CDR3 DNA reads as TGCAGCGTTGAAGAGCAAGAGACCCAGTACTTC.

This clonotype was counted only a few times. The chain has TRBV15 and TRBJ2-7; either TRBD1 or TRBD2 may supply D (5 bases each). The V end lost 2 bases, the J end lost 3 bases, and 14 bases lay between the germline ends. The CDR3 runs to 15 residues. Germline CDR1 is LNHNV and CDR2 is YYDKDF (reference sequence). CDR3 region: CATSRYRDGLYEQYF. CDR3 DNA: TGTGCCACCAGCAGATACCGGGACGGCCTCTACGAGCAGTACTTC.

The CDR3, as DNA: TGCAGTGCTAAGCGCAGGGTGGCTGAAGCTTTCTTT. Its protein is CSAKRRVAEAFF. V usage is TRBV20-1 and J usage is TRBJ1-1; TRBD1 is a possible D gene (5 bases). The CDR3 spans 12 residues. Germline CDR1 reads DFQATT; CDR2 reads SNEGSKA (reference sequence). V gave up 4 bases and J gave up 6 bases, with 12 bases separating them.

The chain couples TRBV5-1 to TRBJ2-7, with 13 bases lining up with TRBD2. There are 16 residues in the CDR3. The germline gives CDR1 SGHRS, CDR2 YFSETQ. Germline trimming cut 4 bases from V and 0 bases from J; bases unmatched to any gene: 4. CDR3 loop: CASSGGLAGPSYEQYF. CDR3 bases: TGCGCCAGCAGCGGGGGACTAGCGGGGCCCTCCTACGAGCAGTACTTC.

This clonotype has just a few counts. The chain couples TRBV5-1 to TRBJ2-7; D unclear. Germline V lookup: CDR1 SGHRS, CDR2 YFSETQ. Trimming shortened V by 1 base and J by 0 bases, and 8 bases separated the two germline ends. CDR3 size: 14 residues. The chain's CDR3 is CASSLFANSYEQYF. For the CDR3, the DNA is TGCGCCAGCAGCTTGTTTGCAAACTCCTACGAGCAGTACTTC.